The clone carrying this T cell receptor (beta chain) was counted only a few times. Its specificity is not known. V was pared by 7 bases and J by 4 bases, with 13 bases between. The germline gives CDR1 MNHNS, CDR2 SASEGT. This CDR3 has 13 residues. This record comes from a study of T cell repertoires in cytomegalovirus infection. Across the study: TCR beta signatures that were public indicated CMV infection and matching HLA type.

TCRdb fed the reads into MiXCR, producing one record per CDR3 protein. In the table there are 680,000 or so distinct CDR3 sequences, 35% to 45% of which are singletons. Study-wide results and limits: What dominated the ex vivo response were HLA-C-restricted CMV-specific TCR beta clonotypes.

The origin of this receptor is a human donor in good health (CMV status not recorded). Some clones in this sample may be carry-over from other donors' samples. This rearrangement joins TRBV6-1 to TRBJ1-1; D remains ambiguous. The sample comprised PBMCs. CDR3 nucleotides: TGTGCCAGCAACCCAGAGAGGAGCACTGAAGCTTTCTTT. It is translated as CASNPERSTEAFF.